This T cell receptor (beta chain) was obtained from a study of blood T cell repertoires in COVID-19. Libraries were prepared by immunoSEQ multiplex PCR; TCRdb keeps only in-frame clonotypes and omits some of them. The repertoire holds about 160,000 clones, around 84% seen once, with roughly 7.3% in the top ten. CDR1 is LGHDT and CDR2 is YNNKEL in the germline V gene (reference sequence). This CDR3 region has 13 residues. As regards this clone: An end of the junction does not agree with germline; a read error may underlie this.

Input material: PBMCs or T cells enriched from blood (not recorded which). V gene TRBV3-1 (or the pseudogene TRBV3-2) combines with J gene TRBJ1-5; D is ambiguous. This receptor was identified in a woman between 50 and 59 years old who had recovered from COVID-19. CDR3 loop: CASSKDWHQPQHF. CDR3 nucleotide sequence: TGTGCCAGCAGCAAAGACTGGCATCAGCCCCAGCATTTT.